This TCR beta chain was recorded in a study of early T cells in non-severe SARS-CoV-2 infection. Details on this clonotype: Sequence at one end of the junction differs from germline and may be a read error.

Germline loops: CDR1 LNHDA, CDR2 SQIVND (reference sequence). This CDR3 region has 12 residues. Unique molecular identifiers were attached to individual cDNA molecules. TCRdb ran MiXCR on the 5' RACE reads and lists one entry per CDR3 protein. The table includes about 70,000 distinct CDR3 sequences, roughly 10% detected once. The material sequenced was whole blood. The clonotype originates from an adult who was a healthcare worker with PCR-confirmed SARS-CoV-2 infection or an uninfected control (not recorded which). This chain connects TRBV19 to TRBJ2-5; tentatively, D is TRBD2 (7 bases). The CDR3 nucleotides are TGTGCCAGTACGGGGGGCCAAGGGACCCAGTACTTC. This encodes CASTGGQGTQYF.